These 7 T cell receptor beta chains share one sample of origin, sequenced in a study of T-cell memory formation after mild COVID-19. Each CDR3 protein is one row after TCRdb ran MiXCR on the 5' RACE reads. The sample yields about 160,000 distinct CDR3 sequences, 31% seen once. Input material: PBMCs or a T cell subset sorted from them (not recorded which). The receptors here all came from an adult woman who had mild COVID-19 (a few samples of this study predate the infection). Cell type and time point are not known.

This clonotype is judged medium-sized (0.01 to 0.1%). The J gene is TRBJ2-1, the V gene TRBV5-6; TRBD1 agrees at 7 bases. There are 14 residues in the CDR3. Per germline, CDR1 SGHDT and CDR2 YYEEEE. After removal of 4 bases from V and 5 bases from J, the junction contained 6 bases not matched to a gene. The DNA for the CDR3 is TGTGCCAGCAGCCCGCCGGGACAGCACAATGAGCAGTTCTTC. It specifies CASSPPGQHNEQFF.

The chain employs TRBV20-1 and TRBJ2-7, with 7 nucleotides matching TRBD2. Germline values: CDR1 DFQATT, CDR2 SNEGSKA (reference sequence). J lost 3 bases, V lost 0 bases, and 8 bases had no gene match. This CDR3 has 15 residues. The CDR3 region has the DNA TGCAGTGCTAGAGACCCCCTGGCGGGGGACTACGAGCAGTACTTC. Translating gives CSARDPLAGDYEQYF.

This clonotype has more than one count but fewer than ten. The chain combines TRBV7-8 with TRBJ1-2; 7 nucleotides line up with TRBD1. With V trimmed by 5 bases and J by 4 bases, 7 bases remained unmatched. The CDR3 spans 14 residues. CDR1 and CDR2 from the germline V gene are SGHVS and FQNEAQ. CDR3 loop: CASSPRGLVYGYTF. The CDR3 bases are TGTGCCAGCAGCCCAAGGGGGCTGGTCTATGGCTACACCTTC.

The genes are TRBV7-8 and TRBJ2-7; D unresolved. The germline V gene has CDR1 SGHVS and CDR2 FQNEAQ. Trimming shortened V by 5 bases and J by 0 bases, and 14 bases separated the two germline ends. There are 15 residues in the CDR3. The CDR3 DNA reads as TGTGCCAGCAGCCATACCGGGTCCCGCTCCTACGAGCAGTACTTC. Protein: CASSHTGSRSYEQYF.

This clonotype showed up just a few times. CDR3 coding DNA: TGTGCCAGCAGCGTAGGCCCTTTGGCGGGGGGCACAGATACGCAGTATTTT. Its protein is CASSVGPLAGGTDTQYF. The V and J genes are TRBV9 and TRBJ2-3; TRBD2 matches at 7 bases. This CDR3 is 17 amino acids long. In germline, CDR1 is SGDLS, CDR2 YYNGEE. The J segment lost 1 base and the V segment lost 0 bases, leaving 8 bases of the junction unmatched.

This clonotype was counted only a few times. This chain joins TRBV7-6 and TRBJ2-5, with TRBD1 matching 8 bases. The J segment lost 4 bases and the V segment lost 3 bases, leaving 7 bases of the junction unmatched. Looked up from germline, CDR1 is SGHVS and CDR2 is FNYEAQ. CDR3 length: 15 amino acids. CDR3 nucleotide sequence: TGTGCCAGCAGCTTGTACCCCCAGGGGGCAGAGACCCAGTACTTC. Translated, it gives CASSLYPQGAETQYF.

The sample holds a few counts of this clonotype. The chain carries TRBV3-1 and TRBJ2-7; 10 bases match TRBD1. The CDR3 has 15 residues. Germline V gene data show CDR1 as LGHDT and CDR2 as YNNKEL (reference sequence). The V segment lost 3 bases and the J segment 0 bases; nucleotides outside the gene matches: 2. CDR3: CASSQRTGGSYEQYF. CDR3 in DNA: TGTGCCAGCAGCCAGAGGACAGGGGGCTCCTACGAGCAGTACTTC.